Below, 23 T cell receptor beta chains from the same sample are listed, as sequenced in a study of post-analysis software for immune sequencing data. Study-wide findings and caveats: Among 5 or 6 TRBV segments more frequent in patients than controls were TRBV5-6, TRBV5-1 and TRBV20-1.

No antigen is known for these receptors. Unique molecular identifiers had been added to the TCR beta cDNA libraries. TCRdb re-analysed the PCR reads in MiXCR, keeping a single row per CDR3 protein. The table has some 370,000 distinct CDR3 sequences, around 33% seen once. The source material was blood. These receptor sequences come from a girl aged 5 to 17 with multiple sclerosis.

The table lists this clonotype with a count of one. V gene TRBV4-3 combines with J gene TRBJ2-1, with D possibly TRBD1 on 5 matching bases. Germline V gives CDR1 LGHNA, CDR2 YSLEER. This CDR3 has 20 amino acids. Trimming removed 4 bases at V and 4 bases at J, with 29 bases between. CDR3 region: CASSLSARGGIKAQYNEQFF. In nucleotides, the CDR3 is TGCGCCAGCAGCCTCTCGGCTAGGGGTGGGATCAAAGCCCAATACAATGAGCAGTTCTTC.

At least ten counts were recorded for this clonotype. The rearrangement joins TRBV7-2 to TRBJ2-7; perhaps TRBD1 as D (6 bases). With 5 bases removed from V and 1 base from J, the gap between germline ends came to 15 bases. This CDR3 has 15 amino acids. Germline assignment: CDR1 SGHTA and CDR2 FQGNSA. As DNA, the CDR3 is TGTGCCAGCAGCCCACAGGGATATCTATCCTACGAGCAGTACTTC. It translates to CASSPQGYLSYEQYF. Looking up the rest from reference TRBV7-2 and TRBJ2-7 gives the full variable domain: GAGVSQSPSNKVTEKGKDVELRCDPISGHTALYWYRQSLGQGLEFLIYFQGNSAPDKSGLPSDRFSAERTGGSVSTLTIQRTQQEDSAVYLCASSPQGYLSYEQYFGPGTRLTVT.

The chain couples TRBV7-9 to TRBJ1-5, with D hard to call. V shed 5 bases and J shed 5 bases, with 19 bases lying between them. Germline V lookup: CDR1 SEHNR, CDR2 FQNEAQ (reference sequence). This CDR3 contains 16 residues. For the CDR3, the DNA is TGTGCCAGCAGCCAAACCCTAGGCCTCACTGATCAGCCCCAGCATTTT. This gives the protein CASSQTLGLTDQPQHF.

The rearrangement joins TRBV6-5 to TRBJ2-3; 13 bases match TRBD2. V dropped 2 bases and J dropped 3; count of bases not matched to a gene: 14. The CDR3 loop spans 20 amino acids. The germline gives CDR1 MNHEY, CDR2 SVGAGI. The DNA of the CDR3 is TGTGCCAGCAGTTACACATCTTTCAGGACTAGCGGGGGTGTAACAGATACGCAGTATTTT. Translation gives CASSYTSFRTSGGVTDTQYF.

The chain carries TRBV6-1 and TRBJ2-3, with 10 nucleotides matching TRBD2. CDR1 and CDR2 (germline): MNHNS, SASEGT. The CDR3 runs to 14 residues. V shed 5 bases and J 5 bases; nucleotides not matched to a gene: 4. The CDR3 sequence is CASSPAGGKDTQYF. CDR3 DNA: TGTGCCAGCAGTCCAGCGGGGGGGAAAGATACGCAGTATTTT.

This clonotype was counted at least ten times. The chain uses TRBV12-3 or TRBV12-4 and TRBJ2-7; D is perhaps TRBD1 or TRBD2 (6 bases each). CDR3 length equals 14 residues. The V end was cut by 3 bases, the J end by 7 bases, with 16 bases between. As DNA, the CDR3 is TGTGCCAGCAGTTTCGGGGGCTCCTTTGGGGAGCAGTACTTC. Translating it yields CASSFGGSFGEQYF.

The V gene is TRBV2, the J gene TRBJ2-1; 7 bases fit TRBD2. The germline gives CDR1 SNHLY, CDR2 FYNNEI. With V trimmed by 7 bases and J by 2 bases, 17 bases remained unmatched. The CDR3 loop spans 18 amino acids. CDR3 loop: CASTQTGLAARTYNEQFF. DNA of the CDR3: TGTGCCAGCACCCAAACGGGGCTAGCGGCACGTACCTACAATGAGCAGTTCTTC.

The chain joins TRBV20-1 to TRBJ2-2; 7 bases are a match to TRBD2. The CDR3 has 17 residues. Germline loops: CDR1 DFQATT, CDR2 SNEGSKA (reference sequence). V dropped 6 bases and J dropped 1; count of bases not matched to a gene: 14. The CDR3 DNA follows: TGCAGTGCCCCGCAACCCCCTAGCGGAAAGAACACCGGGGAGCTGTTTTTT. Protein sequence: CSAPQPPSGKNTGELFF.

CDR3 DNA: TGTGCCAGCAGGACCCCTCCGGGACAGGGGATCAATGAGCAGTTCTTC. Residues: CASRTPPGQGINEQFF. The rearrangement links TRBV6-1 to TRBJ2-1, with 10 bases that match TRBD1. The CDR3 is made up of 16 amino acids. Trimming took 6 bases from V and 6 from J; bases not matched to a gene: 11. The germline V gene encodes CDR1 MNHNS and CDR2 SASEGT.

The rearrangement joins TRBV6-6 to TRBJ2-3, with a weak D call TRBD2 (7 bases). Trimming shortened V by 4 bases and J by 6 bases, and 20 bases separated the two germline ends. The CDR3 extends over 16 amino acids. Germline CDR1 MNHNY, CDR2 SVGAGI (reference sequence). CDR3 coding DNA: TGTGCCAGCAGTTTGCACCGGGGGGCCGGGGGGGATACGCAGTATTTT. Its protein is CASSLHRGAGGDTQYF.

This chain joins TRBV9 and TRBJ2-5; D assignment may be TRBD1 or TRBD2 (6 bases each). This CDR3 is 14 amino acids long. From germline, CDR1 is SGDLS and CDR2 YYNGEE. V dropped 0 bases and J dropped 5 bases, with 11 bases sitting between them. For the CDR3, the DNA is TGTGCCAGCAGCGTAGGCGGAGGGGGGGAGACCCAGTACTTC. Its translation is CASSVGGGGETQYF.

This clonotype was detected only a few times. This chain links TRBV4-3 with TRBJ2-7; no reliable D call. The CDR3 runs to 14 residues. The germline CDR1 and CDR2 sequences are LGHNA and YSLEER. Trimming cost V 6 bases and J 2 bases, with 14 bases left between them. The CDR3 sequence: CASSTRTNTYEQYF. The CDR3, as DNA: TGCGCCAGCAGTACCCGGACCAATACCTACGAGCAGTACTTC.

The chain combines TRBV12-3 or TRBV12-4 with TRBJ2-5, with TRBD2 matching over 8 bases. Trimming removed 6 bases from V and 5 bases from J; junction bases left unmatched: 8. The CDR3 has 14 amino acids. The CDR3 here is CASRPGLARETQYF. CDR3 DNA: TGTGCCAGCAGACCCGGACTAGCACGCGAGACCCAGTACTTC.

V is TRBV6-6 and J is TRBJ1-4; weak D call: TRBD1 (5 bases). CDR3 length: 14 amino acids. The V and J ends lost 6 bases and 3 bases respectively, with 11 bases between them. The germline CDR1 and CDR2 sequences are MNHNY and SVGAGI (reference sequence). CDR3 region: CASSTRVPNEKLFF. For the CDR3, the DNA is TGTGCCAGCAGCACCAGGGTACCTAATGAAAAACTGTTTTTT.

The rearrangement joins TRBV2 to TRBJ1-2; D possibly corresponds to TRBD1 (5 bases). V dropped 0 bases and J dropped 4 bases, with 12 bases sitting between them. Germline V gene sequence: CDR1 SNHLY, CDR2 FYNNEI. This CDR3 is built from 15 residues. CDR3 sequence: CASSEAARDAYGYTF. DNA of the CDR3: TGTGCCAGCAGTGAAGCCGCCAGGGACGCCTATGGCTACACCTTC.

The CDR3 DNA reads TGCAGTGCTACCGGCCCTAGGGGCCCGAATTCACCCCTCCACTTT. Encoded protein: CSATGPRGPNSPLHF. This rearrangement joins TRBV20-1 to TRBJ1-6; D might be TRBD1 (5 bases). Germline CDR1 DFQATT, CDR2 SNEGSKA (reference sequence). Trimming took 4 bases from V and 7 from J, leaving 17 bases between them. This CDR3 spans 15 amino acids.

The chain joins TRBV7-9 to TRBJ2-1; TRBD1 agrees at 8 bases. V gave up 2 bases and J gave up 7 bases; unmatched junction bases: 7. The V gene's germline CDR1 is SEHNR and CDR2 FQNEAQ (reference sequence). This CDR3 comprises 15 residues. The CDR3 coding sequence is TGTGCCAGCAGCTTAAGTGTCAGGGGGCGGAATGAGCAGTTCTTC. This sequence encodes CASSLSVRGRNEQFF.

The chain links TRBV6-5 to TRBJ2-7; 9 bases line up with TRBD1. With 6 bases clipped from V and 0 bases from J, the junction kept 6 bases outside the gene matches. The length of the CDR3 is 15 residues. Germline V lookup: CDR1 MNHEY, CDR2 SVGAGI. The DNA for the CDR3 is TGTGCCAGCAGCCCGGGACAGGGTTACTCCTACGAGCAGTACTTC. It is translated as CASSPGQGYSYEQYF.

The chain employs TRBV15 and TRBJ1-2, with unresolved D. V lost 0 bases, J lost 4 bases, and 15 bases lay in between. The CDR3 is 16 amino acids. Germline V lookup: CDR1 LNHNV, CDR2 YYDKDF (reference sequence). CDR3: CATSRELGSSFYGYTF. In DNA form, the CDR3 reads TGTGCCACCAGCAGAGAGCTCGGTTCCTCCTTCTATGGCTACACCTTC.

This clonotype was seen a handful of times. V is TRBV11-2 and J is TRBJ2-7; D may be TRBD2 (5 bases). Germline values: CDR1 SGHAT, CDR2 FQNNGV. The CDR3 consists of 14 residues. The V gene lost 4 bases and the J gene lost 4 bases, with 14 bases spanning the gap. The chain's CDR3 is CASSSPRGWYEQYF. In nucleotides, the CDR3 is TGTGCCAGCAGCTCACCACGGGGATGGTACGAGCAGTACTTC.

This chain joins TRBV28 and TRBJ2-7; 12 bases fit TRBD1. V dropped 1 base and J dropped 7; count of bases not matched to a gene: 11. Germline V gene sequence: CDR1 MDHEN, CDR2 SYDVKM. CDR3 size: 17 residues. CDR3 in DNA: TGTGCCAGCAGTTTATTTCCGATGGGACAGGGGGCGGAGGAGCAGTACTTC. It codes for CASSLFPMGQGAEEQYF.

The CDR3 spells CASSSPEDVSSHEQFF. Written as DNA, the CDR3 is TGTGCCAGCAGCAGCCCGGAAGACGTTTCTTCCCATGAGCAGTTCTTC. This chain connects TRBV12-3 or TRBV12-4 to TRBJ2-1; D call uncertain. The CDR3 spans 16 residues. V lost 6 bases and J lost 8, with 23 bases in between.

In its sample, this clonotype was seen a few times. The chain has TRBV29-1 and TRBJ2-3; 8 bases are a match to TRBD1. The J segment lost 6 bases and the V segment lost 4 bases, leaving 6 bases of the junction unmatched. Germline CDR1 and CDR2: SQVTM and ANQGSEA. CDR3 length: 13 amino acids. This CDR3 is CSVVTGGWDTQYF. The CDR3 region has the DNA TGCAGCGTTGTAACAGGGGGTTGGGATACGCAGTATTTT.